Sequencing of this T cell receptor (beta chain) was carried out in a study of glioma-infiltrating T cells after dendritic cell vaccination. Time point: after dendritic cell vaccination, including at tumor progression/relapse. PBMC were collected before vaccination, two weeks after the third vaccination, and at progression. The V segment lost 1 base and the J segment 6 bases; nucleotides outside the gene matches: 5. Germline V gene data show CDR1 as SGHVS and CDR2 as FNYEAQ. The CDR3 spans 15 residues. Assay: immunoSEQ multiplex PCR; the TCRdb copy retains only in-frame clones and omits some. This table holds some 58,000 clones, 70% to 90% found once.

This sequence was found in a human donor with glioblastoma. The chain links TRBV7-6 to TRBJ1-5; 8 positions match TRBD1. The specimen was blood, collected after dendritic cell vaccination. This chain's CDR3 is CASSLGRGLGQPQHF. CDR3 coding DNA: TGTGCCAGCAGCTTAGGCAGGGGGCTGGGTCAGCCCCAGCATTTT.